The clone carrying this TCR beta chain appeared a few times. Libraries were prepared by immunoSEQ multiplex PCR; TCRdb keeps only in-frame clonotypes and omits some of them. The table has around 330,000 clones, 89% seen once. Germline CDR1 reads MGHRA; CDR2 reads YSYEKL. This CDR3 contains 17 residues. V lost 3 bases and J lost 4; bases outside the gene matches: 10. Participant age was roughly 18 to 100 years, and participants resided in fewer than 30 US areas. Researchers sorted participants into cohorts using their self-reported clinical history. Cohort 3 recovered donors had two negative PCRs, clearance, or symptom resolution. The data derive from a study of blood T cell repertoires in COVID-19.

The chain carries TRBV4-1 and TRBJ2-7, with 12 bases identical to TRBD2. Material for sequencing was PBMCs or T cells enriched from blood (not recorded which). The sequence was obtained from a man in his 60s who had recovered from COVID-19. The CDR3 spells CASSQNPSGRAVYEQYF. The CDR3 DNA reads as TGCGCCAGCAGCCAGAACCCTAGCGGGAGGGCCGTGTACGAGCAGTACTTC.